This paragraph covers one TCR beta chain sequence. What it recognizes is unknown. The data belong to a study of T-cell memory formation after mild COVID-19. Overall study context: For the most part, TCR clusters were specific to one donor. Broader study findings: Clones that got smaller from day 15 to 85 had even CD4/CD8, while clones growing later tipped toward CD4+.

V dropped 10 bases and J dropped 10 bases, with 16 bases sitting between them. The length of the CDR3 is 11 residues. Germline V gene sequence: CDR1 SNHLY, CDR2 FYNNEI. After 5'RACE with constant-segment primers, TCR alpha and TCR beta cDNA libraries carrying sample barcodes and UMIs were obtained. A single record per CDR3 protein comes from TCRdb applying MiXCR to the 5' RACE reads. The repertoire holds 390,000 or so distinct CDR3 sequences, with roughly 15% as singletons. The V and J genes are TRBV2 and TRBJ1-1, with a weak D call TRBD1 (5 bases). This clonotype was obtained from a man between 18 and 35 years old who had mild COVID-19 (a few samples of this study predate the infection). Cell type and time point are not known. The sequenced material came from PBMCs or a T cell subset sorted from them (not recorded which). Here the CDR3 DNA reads TGTGCCACCTCGGGGGGTAGAGGAGCTTTCTTT. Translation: CATSGGRGAFF.